This T cell receptor beta chain was sequenced for a study of regulatory T cells in long-lasting Graves disease. Whole-study results and caveats: Reduced TCR diversity was observed in persistent Graves' patients versus newly diagnosed patients. TRBV28 was favored in persistent disease, as were TRBJ1-2 and TRBJ2-5.

CDR1 KGHDR and CDR2 SFDVKD come from the germline V gene. The CDR3 is 15 residues long. V shed 9 bases, J shed 3 bases, and the junction held 5 bases outside the gene matches. Assembly of TCR beta libraries relied on iRepertoire HTBI primers together with Arm-PCR of CDR3 regions. In TCRdb, the multiplex PCR reads were re-called with MiXCR into one record per CDR3 protein. The sample contains about 380,000 distinct CDR3 sequences, roughly 15% of which appear only once. Time point here: newly diagnosed GD, antithyroid drugs for less than 3 months. Extracted PBMC RNA gave rise to the TCR library. Collection of peripheral blood (about 8.8 milliliters) was done using EDTA tubes. The sample holds many counts of this clonotype. What it binds is unknown.

The receptor's source is a female donor with Graves disease. The sequences come from peripheral blood mononuclear cells (PBMCs), collected at new diagnosis, from a patient treated with antithyroid drugs. This chain joins TRBV24-1 and TRBJ2-3, with TRBD2 matching 13 bases. The chain's CDR3 is CATSTSGGPTDTQYF. CDR3 bases: TGTGCCACCTCGACTAGCGGGGGGCCAACAGATACGCAGTATTTT.